The count of the clone carrying this T cell receptor (beta chain) is one. The antigen is unknown. This record comes from a study of cytomegalovirus exposure and HLA in healthy donors. General study points: Reports described diagnosis of cytomegalovirus status by the classifier as highly specific and sensitive.

Trimming cost V 0 bases and J 4 bases, with 11 bases left between them. The CDR3 is 15 amino acids. CDR1 and CDR2 from the germline V gene are SGDLS and YYNGEE. Clones were sequenced by immunoSEQ multiplex PCR, and TCRdb holds only the in-frame ones, with some missing. The sample has some 330,000 clones, 75% to 90% seen once; the top ten hold about 0.91%. The receptor comes from a woman aged 18 to 35 in good health and CMV-seronegative. This chain joins TRBV9 and TRBJ2-1; D might be TRBD1 (6 bases). Sequencing used PBMCs. CDR3 nucleotides: TGTGCCAGCAGCGTAGAGGGGGTAAGATACAATGAGCAGTTCTTC. This gives the protein CASSVEGVRYNEQFF.